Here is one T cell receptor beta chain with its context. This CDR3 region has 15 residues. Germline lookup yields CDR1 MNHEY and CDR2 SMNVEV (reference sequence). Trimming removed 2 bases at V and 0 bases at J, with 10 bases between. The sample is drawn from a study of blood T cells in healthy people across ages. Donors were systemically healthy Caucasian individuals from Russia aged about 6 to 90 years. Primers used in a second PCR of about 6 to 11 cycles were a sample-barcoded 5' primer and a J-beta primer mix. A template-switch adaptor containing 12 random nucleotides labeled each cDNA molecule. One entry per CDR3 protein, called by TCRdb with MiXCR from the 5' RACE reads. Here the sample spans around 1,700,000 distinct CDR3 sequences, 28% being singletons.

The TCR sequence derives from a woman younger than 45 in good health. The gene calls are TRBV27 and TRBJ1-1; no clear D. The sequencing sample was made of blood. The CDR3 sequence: CASSLSRNMNTEAFF. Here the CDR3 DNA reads TGTGCCAGCAGTTTAAGCCGCAACATGAACACTGAAGCTTTCTTT.